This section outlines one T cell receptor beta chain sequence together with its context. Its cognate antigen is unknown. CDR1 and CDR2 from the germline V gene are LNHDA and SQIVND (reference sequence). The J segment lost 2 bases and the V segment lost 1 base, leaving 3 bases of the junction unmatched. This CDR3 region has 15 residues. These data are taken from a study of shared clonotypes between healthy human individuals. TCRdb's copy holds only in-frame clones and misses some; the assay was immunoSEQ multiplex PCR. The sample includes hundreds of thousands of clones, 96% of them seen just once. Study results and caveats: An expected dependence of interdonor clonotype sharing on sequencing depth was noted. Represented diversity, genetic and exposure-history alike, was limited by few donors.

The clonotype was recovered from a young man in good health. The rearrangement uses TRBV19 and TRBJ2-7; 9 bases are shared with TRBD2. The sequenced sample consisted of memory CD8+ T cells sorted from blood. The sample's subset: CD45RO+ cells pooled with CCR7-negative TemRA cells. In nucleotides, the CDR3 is TGTGCCAGTAGTATAGTCCCTAGCGGGACCTACGAGCAGTACTTC. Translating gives CASSIVPSGTYEQYF.